A selection of T cell receptor beta chains follows, all from one sample in a study of cytomegalovirus exposure and HLA in healthy donors. This table comes from immunoSEQ multiplex PCR, and its TCRdb copy is limited to in-frame clones, with some not included. Seen here are about 160,000 clones, roughly three quarters observed once, and the top ten hold approximately 7.1%. Sequencing was carried out using PBMCs. The receptor set was obtained from a man aged 35-49 years in good health and CMV-seropositive. CDR3s include the opening cysteine and the closing phenylalanine or tryptophan. A D gene is named only where the DNA matches it firmly.

TRBJ2-1	TRBV7-6	TRBD1	TGTGCCAGCAGCCCCCGACAGGGATCGTACAATGAGCAGTTCTTC	CASSPRQGSYNEQFF
TRBJ2-2	TRBV9	TRBD2	TGTGCCAGCAGCACACTAGCGGGGGGGAACACCGGGGAGCTGTTTTTT	CASSTLAGGNTGELFF
TRBJ1-6	TRBV6-5	.	TGTGCCAGCAGTTCAGGGTTGGATTCACCCCTCCACTTT	CASSSGLDSPLHF
TRBJ1-2	TRBV6-1	.	TGTGCCAGCAGTTCCGGCGGGGGAGATTCCTATGGCTACACCTTC	CASSSGGGDSYGYTF
TRBJ2-1	TRBV9	TRBD2	TGTGCCAGCAGCGCTAGCGGGGGTGGCTCCTACAATGAGCAGTTCTTC	CASSASGGGSYNEQFF
TRBJ2-3	TRBV6-5	TRBD1	TGTGCCAGCAGGAGACAGGGTTCAGATACGCAGTATTTT	CASRRQGSDTQYF
TRBJ1-1	TRBV5-3	TRBD1	TGTGCCAGAAGCTCCGGTATTTTGGACAGGGTGGTGAACACTGAAGCTTTCTTT	CARSSGILDRVVNTEAFF
TRBJ2-7	TRBV5-1	TRBD2	TGCGCCAGCAGCTTTAGCGGGGGCCTACCGGGCGACGAGCAGTACTTC	CASSFSGGLPGDEQYF
TRBJ1-1	TRBV9	TRBD1	TGTGCCAGCAGCGTAGTAGGGGGCGCGGGCACTGAAGCTTTCTTT	CASSVVGGAGTEAFF
TRBJ1-4	TRBV19	TRBD1	TGTGCCAGTGGACAGGGTTCCACTAATGAAAAACTGTTTTTT	CASGQGSTNEKLFF
TRBJ2-2	TRBV5-4	.	TGTGCCAGCAGCTTGGGGCTAGCGAACACCGGGGAGCTGTTTTTT	CASSLGLANTGELFF